This T cell receptor beta chain was observed in a study of cytomegalovirus exposure and HLA in healthy donors. A note on this clone: Its specificity is unknown.

Per the germline V gene, CDR1 is SGHVS and CDR2 is FNYEAQ. This CDR3 contains 13 residues. V dropped 4 bases and J dropped 8; count of bases not matched to a gene: 5. Study-level points and caveats: Some V segments (TRBV6-2 and TRBV6-3 among them) were excluded as indistinguishable. Prediction of most subjects' HLA-A and HLA-B alleles by TCR beta sequences was reportedly accurate. V- and J-gene trimming of TCR beta was linked (in a later analysis) to a missense DCLRE1C variant.

The PCR contained 60 Vbeta and 13 Jbeta primers. Here immunoSEQ multiplex PCR was the method, and the copy in TCRdb shows in-frame clones only, minus some. In the table there are 65,000 to 70,000 clones, around 87% of which are singletons. This clonotype originated in a woman aged 25 to 39 in good health and CMV-seropositive. The V gene is TRBV7-6, the J gene TRBJ2-1; 7 bases agree with TRBD1. Sequenced material: PBMCs. Written as DNA, the CDR3 is TGTGCCAGCAGCTCAACAGGGGCCGATGAGCAGTTCTTC. Its translation is CASSSTGADEQFF.